Below, 28 T cell receptor beta chains from the same sample are listed, as sequenced in a study of neurological immune-mediated disorders. Time point meaning: longitudinal time-point 2. TCRdb processed the 5' RACE reads anew with MiXCR; each CDR3 protein has one entry. The table shows 40,000 to 60,000 distinct CDR3 sequences, with about 12% occurring only once. The sequenced sample consisted of PBMCs. These receptors were taken from a male donor with HTLV-1-associated myelopathy (HAM/TSP).

At least ten counts were recorded for this clonotype. The genes are TRBV20-1 and TRBJ1-2; D is ambiguous. The V gene's germline CDR1 is DFQATT and CDR2 SNEGSKA (reference sequence). V was pared by 4 bases and J by 2 bases, with 14 bases between. The CDR3 runs to 14 residues. CDR3 loop: CSATKQTRNYGYTF. The CDR3 region has the DNA TGCAGTGCTACCAAACAGACACGCAACTATGGCTACACCTTC.

This clonotype came up many times. One base away lies a much larger clone, so this may be a sequencing read error. In this CDR3 the conserved last residue, phenylalanine or tryptophan, is missing, so a read error is likely. The chain couples TRBV20-1 to TRBJ1-2, with 8 bases identical to TRBD1. The germline CDR1 and CDR2 sequences are DFQATT and SNEGSKA (reference sequence). Trimming cost V 0 bases and J 4 bases; bases outside gene matches: 4. This CDR3 region has 14 residues. CDR3 sequence: CSAREDRVVYGYTL. The CDR3 DNA is TGCAGTGCTAGAGAGGACAGGGTGGTCTATGGCTACACCCTC.

This clonotype showed up many times. The gene calls are TRBV20-1 and TRBJ2-7, with 10 bases aligning to TRBD2. The junction had 5 bases not matched to a gene; V was cut back by 3 bases and J by 3 bases. Germline lookup yields CDR1 DFQATT and CDR2 SNEGSKA (reference sequence). CDR3 length equals 14 residues. CDR3 protein: CSASLLAGNYEQYF. The DNA for the CDR3 is TGCAGTGCTAGCCTACTAGCGGGGAACTACGAGCAGTACTTC.

V is TRBV7-9 and J is TRBJ2-7; D might be TRBD1 (6 bases). The germline V gene encodes CDR1 SEHNR and CDR2 FQNEAQ (reference sequence). The CDR3 runs to 16 residues. The ends were cut back, 6 bases at V and 2 bases at J, with 20 bases in the middle. The CDR3 spells CASRSALRGRTYEQYF. The DNA of the CDR3 is TGTGCCAGCAGATCCGCCCTCAGGGGTAGGACCTACGAGCAGTACTTC.

With regard to this clonotype: This may be a read error, as it is one base from a much larger clone. The chain recombines TRBV7-9 with TRBJ1-5; no reliable D call. The germline V gene encodes CDR1 SEHNR and CDR2 FQNEAQ (reference sequence). The length of the CDR3 is 12 residues. In DNA form, the CDR3 reads TGTGCCAGCAGCTTTGGCAATCATCCCCAGCATTTT. Translated: CASSFGNHPQHF.

This clonotype has at least ten counts. The chain has TRBV5-1 and TRBJ2-1; D assignment may be TRBD1 or TRBD2 (5 bases each). This CDR3 spans 18 amino acids. V dropped 2 bases and J dropped 7 bases, with 25 bases sitting between them. Germline lookup yields CDR1 SGHRS and CDR2 YFSETQ. CDR3 coding DNA: TGCGCCAGCAGCTTCCCTGGGTTTGCGGCGTCGGGGACGAATGAGCAGTTCTTC. This translates into CASSFPGFAASGTNEQFF.

Ten or more counts support this clonotype. V gene TRBV20-1 combines with J gene TRBJ1-5; D perhaps matches TRBD1 (6 bases). The CDR3 totals 14 residues. Germline CDR1 and CDR2: DFQATT and SNEGSKA (reference sequence). V lost 4 bases to trimming and J lost 5 bases, with 15 bases between them. The CDR3 sequence: CSATPQGGDQPQHF. The CDR3 nucleotides read TGCAGTGCTACCCCACAGGGCGGCGATCAGCCCCAGCATTTT.

This clonotype has ten or more counts. The chain has TRBV18 and TRBJ2-4; tentatively, D is TRBD1 or TRBD2 (5 bases each). V was pared by 1 base and J by 8 bases, with 15 bases between. Per the germline V gene, CDR1 is KGHSH and CDR2 is LQKENI. The CDR3 spans 15 residues. CDR3 in amino acids: CASSPRGSPGYIQYF. CDR3 sequence (DNA): TGTGCCAGCTCACCACGGGGGAGTCCTGGTTACATTCAGTACTTC.

The sample holds many counts of this clonotype. This chain links TRBV5-1 with TRBJ2-4; D gene uncertain. The germline CDR1 and CDR2 sequences are SGHRS and YFSETQ. The CDR3 totals 16 residues. Trimming shortened V by 4 bases and J by 0 bases, and 14 bases separated the two germline ends. DNA for the CDR3: TGCGCCAGCAGCGCCCAGGACCGAGGAGCCAAAAACATTCAGTACTTC. Translated: CASSAQDRGAKNIQYF. The full variable domain, with the rest looked up from reference TRBV5-1 and TRBJ2-4, is KAGVTQTPRYLIKTRGQQVTLSCSPISGHRSVSWYQQTPGQGLQFLFEYFSETQRNKGNFPGRFSGRQFSNSRSEMNVSTLELGDSALYLCASSAQDRGAKNIQYFGAGTRLSVL.

Of note for this clonotype: Because it lacks the conserved phenylalanine or tryptophan at the end, this CDR3 is likely a read error. This chain links TRBV20-1 with TRBJ1-1; D is unresolved. Trimming shortened V by 3 bases and J by 5 bases, and 22 bases separated the two germline ends. The CDR3 sequence is 16 residues long. From germline, CDR1 is DFQATT and CDR2 SNEGSKA (reference sequence). The CDR3 DNA is TGCAGTGCTAGTATAGCCCGGGTGATTTTGGGAACTGAAGCTTTCGTT. Its translation: CSASIARVILGTEAFV.

The chain links TRBV20-1 to TRBJ1-1; the D gene is possibly TRBD1 (5 bases). The germline V gene has CDR1 DFQATT and CDR2 SNEGSKA (reference sequence). Trimming left V 3 bases short and J 10 bases short, with 15 bases between. The CDR3 length is 12 residues. The DNA of the CDR3 is TGCAGTGCTAGTCACCTCCCTGGGGGAGCTTTCTTT. It encodes CSASHLPGGAFF.

The genes are TRBV5-4 and TRBJ2-3; 10 bases are shared with TRBD2. The trim removed 4 bases at V and 6 bases at J, leaving 8 bases unmatched. In germline, CDR1 is SGHNT, CDR2 YYREEE (reference sequence). CDR3 length: 15 residues. CDR3 loop: CASSRSGGAGDTQYF. Here the CDR3 DNA reads TGTGCCAGCAGCCGGAGCGGGGGGGCCGGGGATACGCAGTATTTT.

At least ten counts were recorded for this clonotype. V is TRBV7-6 and J is TRBJ1-1, with D uncertain. Germline V gives CDR1 SGHVS, CDR2 FNYEAQ. Between the trimmed V and J ends, which lost 2 bases and 0 bases, there was a span of 7 bases. The CDR3 consists of 14 residues. The CDR3 protein is CASSLLPMNTEAFF. The CDR3 DNA sequence: TGTGCCAGCAGCTTATTGCCCATGAACACTGAAGCTTTCTTT.

In this sample, this clonotype turned up many times. V is TRBV15 and J is TRBJ1-5; D perhaps matches TRBD1 (5 bases). The CDR3 covers 15 residues. V was trimmed by 0 bases and J by 7 bases, leaving 13 bases between them. Germline CDR1 LNHNV, CDR2 YYDKDF (reference sequence). As DNA, the CDR3 is TGTGCCACCAGCAGAGAATTCAGGGATCAGCAGCCCCAGCATTTT. Its translation is CATSREFRDQQPQHF.

Many counts were recorded for this clonotype. The rearrangement joins TRBV7-8 to TRBJ2-2, with D maybe TRBD2 (5 bases). V lost 0 bases to trimming and J lost 1 base, with 12 bases between them. CDR3 length: 17 residues. Per germline, CDR1 SGHVS and CDR2 FQNEAQ. CDR3 loop: CASSLASMRVNTGELFF. The CDR3 DNA reads as TGTGCCAGCAGCTTAGCGAGCATGAGGGTGAACACCGGGGAGCTGTTTTTT.

This clonotype appeared many times. V gene TRBV15 combines with J gene TRBJ2-2; 8 bases map to TRBD2. The V segment lost 7 bases and the J segment 0 bases; nucleotides outside the gene matches: 19. CDR1 LNHNV and CDR2 YYDKDF come from the germline V gene (reference sequence). The CDR3 contains 20 residues. For the CDR3, the DNA is TGTGCCACCACCCGAGGGTTATTTCCCCGCGGGGGGCCGAACACCGGGGAGCTGTTTTTT. This gives the protein CATTRGLFPRGGPNTGELFF.

As to this clonotype: A much larger clonotype is one base distant, so this may be a read error. The V gene is TRBV29-1, the J gene TRBJ2-7; the D gene is possibly TRBD2 (6 bases). There are 14 residues in the CDR3. CDR1 SQVTM and CDR2 ANQGSEA come from the germline V gene. As DNA, the CDR3 is TGCAGCTTTGAGTTCTTGGCGGGGAGAGGCGAGCAGTACTTC. The encoded protein is CSFEFLAGRGEQYF.

The chain is built from TRBV7-2 and TRBJ1-1, with 7 nucleotides matching TRBD1. CDR3 size: 14 residues. The J segment lost 5 bases and the V segment lost 8 bases, leaving 11 bases of the junction unmatched. From germline, CDR1 is SGHTA and CDR2 FQGNSA. CDR3 sequence (DNA): TGTGCCAGCGGCCCCCAGACAGGGAGTACTGAAGCTTTCTTT. Its protein product is CASGPQTGSTEAFF.

This clonotype was seen many times. This chain joins TRBV20-1 and TRBJ1-1; a weak D match, TRBD1 (5 bases). The germline V gene encodes CDR1 DFQATT and CDR2 SNEGSKA (reference sequence). Trimming took off 0 bases at V and 12 bases at J, with 20 bases between the two ends. There are 14 residues in the CDR3. The CDR3 region is CSARDMAGRGSPFF. The CDR3 region has the DNA TGCAGTGCTAGAGATATGGCAGGGAGGGGTTCGCCTTTCTTT.

This clonotype was recorded at least ten times. In DNA form, the CDR3 reads TGTGCCAGCAAGGAGCTTCATAGCAATCAGCCCCAGCATTTT. This translates into CASKELHSNQPQHF. The J gene is TRBJ1-5, the V gene TRBV5-6; D is ambiguous. Germline assignment: CDR1 SGHDT and CDR2 YYEEEE. V was pared by 6 bases and J by 0 bases, with 10 bases between. The CDR3 spans 14 residues. Together with reference TRBV5-6 and TRBJ1-5, the CDR3 gives the full variable domain: DAGVTQSPTHLIKTRGQQVTLRCSPKSGHDTVSWYQQALGQGPQFIFQYYEEEERQRGNFPDRFSGHQFPNYSSELNVNALLLGDSALYLCASKELHSNQPQHFGDGTRLSIL.

At least ten counts were recorded for this clonotype. The V and J genes are TRBV5-1 and TRBJ2-7; D assignment may be TRBD1 or TRBD2 (5 bases each). The CDR3 runs 16 residues. V dropped 5 bases and J dropped 3 bases, with 21 bases sitting between them. Per germline, CDR1 SGHRS and CDR2 YFSETQ. The DNA of the CDR3 is TGCGCCAGCAGACCTAACCAGGGAGATGGGATCTACGAGCAGTACTTC. This gives the protein CASRPNQGDGIYEQYF.

This clonotype was counted ten times or more. The genes are TRBV20-1 and TRBJ2-4; the D is unclear. Trimming removed 0 bases at V and 1 base at J, with 13 bases between. This CDR3 comprises 16 residues. From germline, CDR1 is DFQATT and CDR2 SNEGSKA (reference sequence). Here the CDR3 reads CSARDTKDGAKNIQYF. The CDR3 nucleotides read TGCAGTGCTAGAGATACTAAGGATGGTGCCAAAAACATTCAGTACTTC.

This clonotype has ten or more counts. The J gene is TRBJ1-1, the V gene TRBV29-1, with no clear D. The CDR3 has 13 amino acids. Trimming left V 4 bases short and J 1 base short, with 10 bases between. Per the germline V gene, CDR1 is SQVTM and CDR2 is ANQGSEA. The CDR3 here is CSVANGRNTEAFF. The CDR3 DNA reads as TGCAGCGTTGCTAACGGTCGGAACACTGAAGCTTTCTTT.

The table lists this clonotype with many counts. A read error is possible here, since a much larger clone lies one base away. J is TRBJ1-1 and V is TRBV5-1, with TRBD1 matching over 8 bases. Per germline, CDR1 SGHRS and CDR2 YFSETQ. V was pared by 6 bases and J by 4 bases, with 8 bases of the junction left unmatched. There are 14 residues in the CDR3. This CDR3 is CASNQDRGSTEAFF. The CDR3 coding sequence is TGCGCCAGCAACCAAGACAGGGGTAGCACTGAAGCTTTCTTT.

This clonotype has at least ten counts. The chain combines TRBV5-5 with TRBJ1-6; no reliable D call. V was cut by 0 bases and J by 8 bases, with 9 bases left in between. This CDR3 has 14 residues. Germline V gives CDR1 SGHKS, CDR2 YYEKEE (reference sequence). CDR3: CASSLDHRDSPLHF. The CDR3 region has the DNA TGTGCCAGCAGCTTGGACCATCGGGATTCACCCCTCCACTTT.

This clonotype was recorded many times. CDR3: CASSSPSGGGNEQFF. The CDR3 coding sequence is TGCGCCAGCAGCTCCCCTAGCGGGGGGGGGAATGAGCAGTTCTTC. This chain uses TRBV5-1 with TRBJ2-1, with 12 bases lining up with TRBD2. Germline assignment: CDR1 SGHRS and CDR2 YFSETQ. Trimming took 3 bases from V and 7 from J; bases not matched to a gene: 5. The CDR3 contains 15 residues.

This clonotype was counted many times. J is TRBJ2-2 and V is TRBV3-2; the table names TRBD1, a call not compared with the DNA. TRBV3-2 is shown as a pseudogene. The CDR3 covers 18 residues. The DNA for the CDR3 is TGTGCCAGCAGCCAAAAGACCCCGGGACAGAAGAACACCGGGGAGCTGTTTTTT. Its protein product is CASSQKTPGQKNTGELFF.

This clonotype was seen repeatedly, ten times or more. The V gene is TRBV28, the J gene TRBJ1-5, with D possibly matching TRBD1 (6 bases). Germline V CDR1 and CDR2: MDHEN, SYDVKM. CDR3 length: 15 residues. Trimming pared 7 bases from V and 0 bases from J, leaving 13 bases between. The CDR3 region has the DNA TGTGCCAGCATCGGGGGACATTATAGCAATCAGCCCCAGCATTTT. Its protein is CASIGGHYSNQPQHF. Full variable domain (rest looked up from reference TRBV28 and TRBJ1-5): DVKVTQSSRYLVKRTGEKVFLECVQDMDHENMFWYRQDPGLGLRLIYFSYDVKMKEKGDIPEGYSVSREKKERFSLILESASTNQTSMYLCASIGGHYSNQPQHFGDGTRLSIL.